Listed here is a single T cell receptor beta chain. The data stem from a study of blood T cell repertoires in COVID-19. At the level of the study: Specimens from acute and convalescent COVID-19 originated in the United States, Italy and Spain. PBMCs, B-cell-depleted T cells, or T cells provided the cDNA or gDNA that made up the material.

Produced via immunoSEQ multiplex PCR; TCRdb's table is partial and in-frame only. The sample holds 25,000 to 35,000 clones, under 85% seen once. Trimming removed 5 bases from V and 4 bases from J; junction bases left unmatched: 7. Germline V gives CDR1 SEHNR, CDR2 FQNEAQ (reference sequence). This CDR3 region has 15 residues. V and J are TRBV7-9 and TRBJ2-2, with TRBD1 matching 7 bases. Source material: peripheral blood. This clonotype originated in a woman older than 75 with acute or convalescent COVID-19. The CDR3 DNA follows: TGTGCCAGCAGCCCGCAAGGGGGCAGCACCGGGGAGCTGTTTTTT. Residues: CASSPQGGSTGELFF.